A single sample gave rise to the 19 T cell receptor beta chains below, sequenced in a study of T cell changes during pregnancy in multiple sclerosis (dated by TCRdb to between 2018 and 2021). Libraries were made using the immunoSEQ multiplex PCR assay. This is the immuneACCESS table as TCRdb keeps it, with only in-frame sequences that have V and J called. A part of the clones is gone; compared with another copy, unresolved V genes explain less than half, and the rest is unexplained. This sample lists 65,000 to 80,000 clones; over 85% were detected once. The ten largest clones represent around 0.2% of the sample. Sequencing was performed on CD4+ T cells from peripheral blood mononuclear cells, taken before pregnancy. Receptors were obtained from a female donor with multiple sclerosis, enrolled in a pregnancy study.

The chain uses TRBV5-4 and TRBJ2-3; TRBD1 matches at 8 bases. With V trimmed by 4 bases and J by 7 bases, 8 bases remained unmatched. Germline CDR1 SGHNT, CDR2 YYREEE (reference sequence). The CDR3 totals 14 residues. This CDR3 is CASSRETGANTQYF. Here the CDR3 DNA reads TGTGCCAGCAGCCGGGAGACAGGGGCTAATACGCAGTATTTT.

The chain uses TRBV7-3 and TRBJ1-1; 8 bases fit TRBD1. With 5 bases clipped from V and 2 bases from J, the junction kept 10 bases outside the gene matches. CDR3 length: 16 amino acids. Germline V gene sequence: CDR1 SGHTA, CDR2 FQGTGA. CDR3 in DNA: TGTGCCAGCAGCCCCATCGCGGGACAGGTTAACACTGAAGCTTTCTTT. Translation: CASSPIAGQVNTEAFF.

This clone occurred once. The chain links TRBV5-1 to TRBJ2-7; the D gene is possibly TRBD2 (7 bases). The V end lost 4 bases, the J end lost 3 bases, and 17 bases lay between the germline ends. CDR1 and CDR2 from the germline V gene are SGHRS and YFSETQ. This CDR3 spans 15 amino acids. The chain's CDR3 is CASSLNGGGRYEQYF. For the CDR3, the DNA is TGCGCCAGCAGCCTGAATGGCGGGGGCCGCTACGAGCAGTACTTC. The full variable domain, rest sourced from reference TRBV5-1 and TRBJ2-7, is KAGVTQTPRYLIKTRGQQVTLSCSPISGHRSVSWYQQTPGQGLQFLFEYFSETQRNKGNFPGRFSGRQFSNSRSEMNVSTLELGDSALYLCASSLNGGGRYEQYFGPGTRLTVT.

This clone was seen once. This chain links TRBV7-8 with TRBJ2-5; possibly TRBD1 for D (6 bases). V was cut by 5 bases and J by 2 bases, with 9 bases left in between. Germline CDR1 reads SGHVS; CDR2 reads FQNEAQ. The CDR3 is made up of 13 amino acids. The CDR3 loop reads CASSPGQQETQYF. For the CDR3, the DNA is TGTGCCAGCAGCCCCGGACAGCAAGAGACCCAGTACTTC.

The chain is built from TRBV19 and TRBJ2-5; 12 positions match TRBD2. CDR3 size: 15 residues. CDR1 and CDR2 (germline): LNHDA, SQIVND (reference sequence). The V gene end was trimmed by 5 bases and the J gene end by 2 bases; junction bases not matched to a gene: 3. CDR3 DNA sequence: TGTGCCAGTAGTGTCCTAGCGGGAGGGCAAGAGACCCAGTACTTC. It codes for CASSVLAGGQETQYF.

The V and J genes are TRBV7-2 and TRBJ1-3; 7 nucleotides match TRBD1. Per the germline V gene, CDR1 is SGHTA and CDR2 is FQGNSA. J lost 8 bases, V lost 7 bases, and 14 bases had no gene match. The CDR3 consists of 15 residues. The CDR3 region is CASKKEGQTLDTIYF. The DNA for the CDR3 is TGTGCCAGCAAAAAAGAGGGACAGACCCTAGACACCATATATTTT.

The CDR3 coding sequence is TGTGCCAGCATTAACGGACTCTCCCTCGAGCAGTACTTC. Translation gives CASINGLSLEQYF. This chain links TRBV28 with TRBJ2-7; a possible D gene is TRBD2 (5 bases). V was cut by 7 bases and J by 6 bases, with 16 bases left in between. Germline assignment: CDR1 MDHEN and CDR2 SYDVKM. This CDR3 has 13 amino acids.

The chain has TRBV28 and TRBJ2-1, with 9 bases identical to TRBD2. From germline, CDR1 is MDHEN and CDR2 SYDVKM. V gave up 7 bases and J gave up 9 bases; unmatched junction bases: 13. This CDR3 is 15 amino acids long. The CDR3 protein is CASIRRASGTGEQFF. For the CDR3, the DNA is TGTGCCAGCATCCGAAGGGCTAGCGGGACGGGTGAGCAGTTCTTC. The full variable domain, rest sourced from reference TRBV28 and TRBJ2-1, is DVKVTQSSRYLVKRTGEKVFLECVQDMDHENMFWYRQDPGLGLRLIYFSYDVKMKEKGDIPEGYSVSREKKERFSLILESASTNQTSMYLCASIRRASGTGEQFFGPGTRLTVL.

V and J are TRBV18 and TRBJ1-5; no clear D gene. V was clipped by 3 bases and J by 7 bases, with 10 bases between them. CDR3 length: 13 residues. Looked up from germline, CDR1 is KGHSH and CDR2 is LQKENI. CDR3 nucleotides: TGTGCCAGCTCACCGGCGCTGGAGCAGCCCCAGCATTTT. Protein product: CASSPALEQPQHF.

This chain links TRBV29-1 with TRBJ1-5; TRBD1 is a possible D gene (6 bases). Between the trimmed V and J ends, which lost 0 bases and 0 bases, there was a span of 12 bases. Germline V lookup: CDR1 SQVTM, CDR2 ANQGSEA. The CDR3 is made up of 16 amino acids. The CDR3 here is CSVEDDRTHSNQPQHF. CDR3 sequence (DNA): TGCAGCGTTGAAGATGACAGGACCCATAGCAATCAGCCCCAGCATTTT.

The genes are TRBV20-1 and TRBJ1-1; D is unclear. This CDR3 has 11 amino acids. CDR1 is DFQATT and CDR2 is SNEGSKA in the germline V gene (reference sequence). The ends were cut back, 8 bases at V and 1 base at J, with 8 bases in the middle. Here the CDR3 reads CSPSKNTEAFF. The CDR3 nucleotides are TGCAGTCCCTCTAAGAACACTGAAGCTTTCTTT.

V is TRBV28 and J is TRBJ2-2; D is possibly TRBD1 (6 bases). Between the trimmed V and J ends, which lost 8 bases and 0 bases, there was a span of 13 bases. This CDR3 comprises 15 residues. Germline lookup yields CDR1 MDHEN and CDR2 SYDVKM. The CDR3 DNA reads TGTGCCAGCTCTTCCGGGACACCGAACACCGGGGAGCTGTTTTTT. This encodes CASSSGTPNTGELFF.

The chain employs TRBV5-1 and TRBJ1-1, with TRBD1 identical over 7 bases. The CDR3 is 13 residues long. Trimming at V came to 5 bases and at J to 1 base, leaving 2 bases not matched to a gene. From germline, CDR1 is SGHRS and CDR2 YFSETQ. The CDR3 here is CASRRQGNTEAFF. CDR3 bases: TGCGCCAGCAGAAGACAGGGGAACACTGAAGCTTTCTTT.

The rearrangement links TRBV28 to TRBJ1-4; D is perhaps TRBD1 (6 bases). Deletions cut 6 bases from V and 6 bases from J, with 17 bases between. Germline lookup yields CDR1 MDHEN and CDR2 SYDVKM. This CDR3 contains 15 residues. CDR3 coding DNA: TGTGCCAGCAGGAAGGGGGAGGGATGGGATGAAAAACTGTTTTTT. Protein: CASRKGEGWDEKLFF.

The rearrangement uses TRBV4-1 and TRBJ1-1; D is possibly TRBD1 (5 bases). Trimming removed 1 base at V and 1 base at J, with 19 bases between. Germline V gene data show CDR1 as MGHRA and CDR2 as YSYEKL. The CDR3 has 18 amino acids. The CDR3 DNA reads TGCGCCAGCAGCCAAGTAGGCGACAGACAATGGGGGAACACTGAAGCTTTCTTT. It is translated as CASSQVGDRQWGNTEAFF.

The chain employs TRBV28 and TRBJ2-5; TRBD2 might be the D (6 bases). Germline V gene lookup returns CDR1 MDHEN and CDR2 SYDVKM. V was shortened by 10 bases and J by 4 bases, with 16 bases between the two germline ends. This CDR3 is built from 13 residues. DNA for the CDR3: TGTGCCACCACGAGGGACTCCCGAGAGACCCAGTACTTC. It codes for CATTRDSRETQYF.

The rearrangement joins TRBV19 to TRBJ2-7, with 14 bases lining up with TRBD2. In germline, CDR1 is LNHDA, CDR2 SQIVND (reference sequence). Trimming cost V 4 bases and J 3 bases; bases outside gene matches: 8. The CDR3 contains 17 residues. The CDR3 nucleotides are TGTGCCAGTAGTACTTACTGGACTAGCGGGAGGTTCTACGAGCAGTACTTC. This encodes CASSTYWTSGRFYEQYF.

The chain links TRBV7-3 to TRBJ2-1; D ambiguous. Germline CDR1 is SGHTA and CDR2 is FQGTGA. The CDR3 spans 15 residues. V dropped 1 base and J dropped 1 base, with 8 bases sitting between them. The CDR3: CASSLIGFSYNEQFF. For the CDR3, the DNA is TGTGCCAGCAGCTTAATCGGGTTTTCCTACAATGAGCAGTTCTTC.

The V call is TRBV18, the J call TRBJ1-2; 9 bases agree with TRBD1. Germline V CDR1 and CDR2: KGHSH, LQKENI. Trimming removed 3 bases from V and 4 bases from J; junction bases left unmatched: 3. The CDR3 length is 14 residues. DNA for the CDR3: TGTGCCAGCTCACCTCCGGGACAGGGCTATGGCTACACCTTC. Its translation is CASSPPGQGYGYTF.